This entry features one T cell receptor (beta chain) sequence. From germline, CDR1 is SNHLY and CDR2 FYNNEI. Trimming removed 6 bases at V and 6 bases at J, with 9 bases between. The CDR3 runs to 11 residues. Original processing notes: How many nucleated cells were present was estimated from reference gene primer amplification. Measured with immunoSEQ multiplex PCR; TCRdb has only the in-frame clones, and not every one. V and J calls and clone size are given by that table; D and trimming were obtained from the DNA. The profile shows some 220,000 clones, about 80% of them singletons. This sample stems from a study of blood T cell repertoires in COVID-19. For the study at large: Material from acute and convalescent COVID-19 was sourced from the United States, Italy and Spain. The cDNA or gDNA used as material had been derived from T cells, B-cell-depleted T cells, or PBMCs.

This TCR came from a woman in her sixties with acute or convalescent COVID-19. The chain joins TRBV2 to TRBJ2-7; unclear D gene. Sequenced input: peripheral blood. The DNA for the CDR3 is TGTGCCAGCAGCTCGACTTCCGAGCAGTACTTC. It encodes CASSSTSEQYF.